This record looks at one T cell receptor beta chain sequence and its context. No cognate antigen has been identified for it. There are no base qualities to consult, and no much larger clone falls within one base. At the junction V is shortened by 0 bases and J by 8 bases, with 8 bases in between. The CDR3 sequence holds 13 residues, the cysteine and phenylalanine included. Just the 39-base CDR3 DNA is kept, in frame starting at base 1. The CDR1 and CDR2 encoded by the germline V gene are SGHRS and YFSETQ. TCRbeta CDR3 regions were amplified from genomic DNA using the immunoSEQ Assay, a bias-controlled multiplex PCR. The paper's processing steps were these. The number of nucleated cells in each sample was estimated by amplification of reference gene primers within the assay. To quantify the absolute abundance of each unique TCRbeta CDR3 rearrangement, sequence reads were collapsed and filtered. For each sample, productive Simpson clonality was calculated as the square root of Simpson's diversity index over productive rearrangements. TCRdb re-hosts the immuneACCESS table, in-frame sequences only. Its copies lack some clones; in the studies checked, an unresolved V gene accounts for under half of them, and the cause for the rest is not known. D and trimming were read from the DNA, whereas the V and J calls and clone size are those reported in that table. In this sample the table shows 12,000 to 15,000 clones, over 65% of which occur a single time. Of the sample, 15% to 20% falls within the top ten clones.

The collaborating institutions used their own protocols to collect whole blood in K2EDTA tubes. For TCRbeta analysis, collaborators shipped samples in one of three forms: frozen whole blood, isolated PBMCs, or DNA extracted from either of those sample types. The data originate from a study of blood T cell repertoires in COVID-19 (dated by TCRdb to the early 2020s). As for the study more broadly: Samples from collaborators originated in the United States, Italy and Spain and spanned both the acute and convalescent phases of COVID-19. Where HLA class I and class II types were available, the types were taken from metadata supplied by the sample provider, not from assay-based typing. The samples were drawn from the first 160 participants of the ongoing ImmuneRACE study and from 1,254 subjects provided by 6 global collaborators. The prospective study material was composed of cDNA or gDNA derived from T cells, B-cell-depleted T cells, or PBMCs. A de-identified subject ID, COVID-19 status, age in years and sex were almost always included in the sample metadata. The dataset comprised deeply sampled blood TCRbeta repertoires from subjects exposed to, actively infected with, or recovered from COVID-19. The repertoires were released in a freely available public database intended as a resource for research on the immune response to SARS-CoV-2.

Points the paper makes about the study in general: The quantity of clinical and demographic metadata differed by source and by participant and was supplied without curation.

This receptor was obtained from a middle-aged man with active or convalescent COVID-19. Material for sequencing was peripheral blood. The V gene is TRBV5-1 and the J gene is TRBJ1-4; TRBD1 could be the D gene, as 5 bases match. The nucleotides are TGCGCCAGCAGCTTGGAGCGGGGGGAAAAACTGTTTTTT. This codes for CASSLERGEKLFF. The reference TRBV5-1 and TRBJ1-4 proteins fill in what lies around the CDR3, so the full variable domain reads KAGVTQTPRYLIKTRGQQVTLSCSPISGHRSVSWYQQTPGQGLQFLFEYFSETQRNKGNFPGRFSGRQFSNSRSEMNVSTLELGDSALYLCASSLERGEKLFFGSGTQLSVL.